These 28 T cell receptor beta chains originate from one sample sequenced in a study of Graves' ophthalmopathy and Graves' hyperthyroidism. The authors amplified TCR beta CDR3 regions, and they did so from RNA transcripts for repertoire sequencing. The library came from an HTBI-primed first-round RT-PCR and a second-round multiplex PCR. MiXCR, applied by TCRdb to the multiplex PCR reads, yields one record per CDR3 protein. Here the sample spans around 400,000 distinct CDR3 sequences, 21% being singletons. The sample comprised peripheral blood. These receptors were taken from a woman younger than 35 with stable Graves' hyperthyroidism.

Concerning this clonotype: A read error may produce the germline difference seen at one junction end. The V and J genes are TRBV2 and TRBJ1-1; a weak D match, TRBD1 (6 bases). Germline-derived CDR1 and CDR2 are SNHLY and FYNNEI. This CDR3 is 13 amino acids long. In nucleotides, the CDR3 is TGTGCCAGCAACAGGGATATGAACACTGAAGCTTCCTTT. Encoded protein: CASNRDMNTEASF.

CDR3: CSARVRGGIEANYGYTF. The CDR3 nucleotides read TGCAGTGCTAGAGTTAGGGGCGGAATAGAAGCTAACTATGGCTACACCTTC. The V gene is TRBV20-1, the J gene TRBJ1-2; D may be TRBD1 (5 bases). The germline V gene encodes CDR1 DFQATT and CDR2 SNEGSKA (reference sequence). V was pared by 1 base and J by 0 bases, with 18 bases between. There are 17 residues in the CDR3.

This clonotype was recorded many times. The gene calls are TRBV3-1 and TRBJ2-5; 12 nucleotides align to TRBD2. This CDR3 region has 15 residues. Germline loops: CDR1 LGHDT, CDR2 YNNKEL (reference sequence). Trimming cost V 3 bases and J 4 bases; bases outside gene matches: 3. DNA for the CDR3: TGTGCCAGCAGCCACCGGACTAGCGGGATAGAGACCCAGTACTTC. Its translation: CASSHRTSGIETQYF.

This clonotype came up a few times. The CDR3 spells CASSLQTGTQETQYF. The CDR3 DNA sequence: TGTGCCAGCTCATTACAGACAGGGACGCAAGAGACCCAGTACTTC. The gene calls are TRBV18 and TRBJ2-5, with TRBD1 matching 7 bases. The CDR3 contains 15 residues. From germline, CDR1 is KGHSH and CDR2 LQKENI. With V trimmed by 5 bases and J by 2 bases, 8 bases remained unmatched.

As regards this clonotype: A much larger clone differs from this one at a single base, so this may be a read error. The CDR3 DNA sequence: TGCAGTTCCCTTAGGACAGGAAAGGGCGAGCAGTACTTC. Its protein is CSSLRTGKGEQYF. The rearrangement uses TRBV20-1 and TRBJ2-7; the match to TRBD1 covers 7 bases. Trimming removed 8 bases from V and 6 bases from J; junction bases left unmatched: 13. CDR1 DFQATT and CDR2 SNEGSKA come from the germline V gene (reference sequence). The CDR3 has 13 amino acids.

The rearrangement joins TRBV30 to TRBJ2-3; D gene uncertain. Trimming left V 7 bases short and J 0 bases short, with 14 bases between. The CDR3 has 14 residues. In germline, CDR1 is GTSNPN, CDR2 SVGIG (reference sequence). The CDR3 loop is CASERQDSTDTQYF. The CDR3 region has the DNA TGTGCCTCAGAGAGGCAGGATAGCACAGATACGCAGTATTTT.

This chain links TRBV6-1 with TRBJ1-4; 7 bases align to TRBD1. Per the germline V gene, CDR1 is MNHNS and CDR2 is SASEGT. The CDR3 sequence is 14 residues long. The trim removed 6 bases at V and 8 bases at J, leaving 9 bases unmatched. The CDR3 DNA reads as TGTGCCAGCAGGAGGGACAGATCTCTGGAAAAACTGTTTTTT. It specifies CASRRDRSLEKLFF.

The chain couples TRBV2 to TRBJ2-7; 8 positions agree with TRBD2. With 6 bases clipped from V and 2 bases from J, the junction kept 3 bases outside the gene matches. Germline V CDR1 and CDR2: SNHLY, FYNNEI. The CDR3 spans 13 residues. In DNA, the CDR3 is TGTGCCAGCAGCGGGAGGGGTACCTACGAGCAGTACTTC. This translates into CASSGRGTYEQYF. Variable domain in full (rest from reference TRBV2 and TRBJ2-7): EPEVTQTPSHQVTQMGQEVILRCVPISNHLYFYWYRQILGQKVEFLVSFYNNEISEKSEIFDDQFSVERPDGSNFTLKIRSTKLEDSAMYFCASSGRGTYEQYFGPGTRLTVT.

The chain carries TRBV4-1 and TRBJ1-5, with no clear D. Germline V gene data show CDR1 as MGHRA and CDR2 as YSYEKL. The CDR3 runs to 17 residues. V was trimmed by 0 bases and J by 2 bases, leaving 14 bases between them. The CDR3 loop is CASSQDRTERRNQPQHF. The CDR3 DNA sequence: TGCGCCAGCAGCCAAGACCGGACGGAAAGACGCAATCAGCCCCAGCATTTT.

This clonotype has a count of ten or more. The V call is TRBV12-3 or TRBV12-4, the J call TRBJ2-7, with D perhaps matching TRBD1 (6 bases). V was shortened by 3 bases and J by 1 base, with 10 bases between the two germline ends. The CDR3 is made up of 14 amino acids. CDR3 protein: CASSFGQPSYEQYF. The CDR3 DNA reads TGTGCCAGCAGTTTTGGACAGCCGTCCTACGAGCAGTACTTC.

As to this clonotype: No conserved phenylalanine or tryptophan is present at the end of the CDR3, so a read error is the likely explanation. The chain joins TRBV5-1 to TRBJ2-2; D remains unclear. This CDR3 contains 16 residues. Trimming pared 3 bases from V and 6 bases from J, leaving 18 bases between. Germline CDR1 reads SGHRS; CDR2 reads YFSETQ. The CDR3 DNA sequence: TGCGCCAGCAGCTGGGAAACGCTAGACTTATCCGGGGAGCTGTTTTTG. It yields the protein CASSWETLDLSGELFL.

This clonotype was seen more than once but under ten times. The CDR3 sequence: CASSAPMRGQETQYF. The CDR3 DNA reads TGTGCCAGCAGCGCCCCTATGCGCGGCCAAGAGACCCAGTACTTC. The rearrangement uses TRBV5-4 and TRBJ2-5; D not certain. Germline-derived CDR1 and CDR2 are SGHNT and YYREEE (reference sequence). The CDR3 length is 15 residues. Trimming removed 4 bases at V and 1 base at J, with 14 bases between.

The CDR3: CASSDKGWAYGYTF. For the CDR3, the DNA is TGTGCCAGCAGTGACAAGGGATGGGCCTATGGCTACACCTTC. The chain uses TRBV2 and TRBJ1-2; D unresolved. Deletions cut 3 bases from V and 4 bases from J, with 12 bases between. Germline CDR1 and CDR2: SNHLY and FYNNEI. The CDR3 is made up of 14 amino acids.

In its sample, this clonotype was seen many times. This chain links TRBV11-1 with TRBJ1-1; 9 bases are shared with TRBD1. The length of the CDR3 is 13 residues. V was clipped by 6 bases and J by 3 bases; unmatched bases: 2. Germline CDR1 is SGHAT and CDR2 is FQDESV (reference sequence). CDR3 DNA sequence: TGTGCCAGCAGGCGGACAGGGGACACTGAAGCTTTCTTT. It codes for CASRRTGDTEAFF.

This clonotype was seen only once. Just one base apart from a much larger clone, this may be a read error. The rearrangement links TRBV2 to TRBJ1-1; possibly TRBD1 for D (6 bases). Germline CDR1 reads SNHLY; CDR2 reads FYNNEI. The CDR3 extends over 15 amino acids. The CDR3 sequence: CASSVGPLGDTEACF. In DNA form, the CDR3 reads TGTGCCAGCAGTGTTGGGCCCCTCGGGGACACTGAAGCTTGCTTT.

The J gene is TRBJ2-7, the V gene TRBV20-1; D call uncertain. Per germline, CDR1 DFQATT and CDR2 SNEGSKA (reference sequence). The CDR3 consists of 14 residues. Between the trimmed V and J ends, which lost 3 bases and 7 bases, there was a span of 19 bases. In DNA, the CDR3 is TGCAGTGCTAGCGCGGCCGGGTTTTACGGGGAGCAGTACTTC. This encodes CSASAAGFYGEQYF.

This clonotype was found many times. The rearrangement uses TRBV6-1 and TRBJ2-5, with TRBD1 identical over 10 bases. Per germline, CDR1 MNHNS and CDR2 SASEGT. The CDR3 length is 13 residues. V lost 7 bases and J lost 5; bases outside the gene matches: 4. The CDR3 region is CASTRTGGETQYF. CDR3 nucleotides: TGTGCCAGCACCCGGACAGGGGGGGAGACCCAGTACTTC.

This clonotype was counted at least ten times. The chain links TRBV25-1 to TRBJ2-7; 9 nucleotides align to TRBD1. V shed 2 bases and J 3 bases; nucleotides not matched to a gene: 8. The CDR3 sequence is 16 residues long. Germline CDR1 reads MGHDK; CDR2 reads SYGVNS. The CDR3 bases are TGTGCCAGCAGTGAAACTAGGACAGGGGCCCGCTACGAGCAGTACTTC. Residues: CASSETRTGARYEQYF.

This clonotype was found many times. The gene calls are TRBV19 and TRBJ2-5, with a tentative D call TRBD2 (6 bases). V dropped 7 bases and J dropped 4 bases, with 10 bases sitting between them. Germline V gene sequence: CDR1 LNHDA, CDR2 SQIVND (reference sequence). The CDR3 extends over 12 amino acids. DNA for the CDR3: TGTGCCAGTACCGAGGGAGGAGAGACCCAGTACTTC. It codes for CASTEGGETQYF.

This clonotype was counted many times. The chain recombines TRBV4-3 with TRBJ2-7, with D tentatively TRBD1 or TRBD2 (5 bases each). Trimming cost V 3 bases and J 4 bases, with 10 bases left between them. There are 13 residues in the CDR3. The germline CDR1 and CDR2 sequences are LGHNA and YSLEER. The CDR3 DNA sequence: TGCGCCAGCAGCCAGGGACCTTGGTACGAGCAGTACTTC. This gives the protein CASSQGPWYEQYF.

A few counts support this clonotype. This clone may be a read error of a much larger clone one base away. Here the CDR3 omits its conserved ending phenylalanine or tryptophan, so a read error is the likely source. The CDR3 reads CASREIWTDTQYC. Here the CDR3 DNA reads TGTGCCAGCAGGGAGATCTGGACGGATACGCAGTATTGT. This sequence joins TRBV6-1 and TRBJ2-3; no definite D call. V lost 6 bases to trimming and J lost 6 bases, with 13 bases between them. The CDR3 length is 13 residues. Looked up from germline, CDR1 is MNHNS and CDR2 is SASEGT.

This clonotype was picked up many times. The gene calls are TRBV6-1 and TRBJ1-6; D gene ambiguous. The CDR3 runs 16 residues. CDR1 and CDR2 from the germline V gene are MNHNS and SASEGT. Trimming removed 4 bases at V and 3 bases at J, with 13 bases between. DNA of the CDR3: TGTGCCAGCAGTGGGAATGACACCTTCTATAATTCACCCCTCCACTTT. Translating it yields CASSGNDTFYNSPLHF.

The CDR3 reads CASSYRLAPQETQYF. CDR3 nucleotide sequence: TGTGCCAGCAGTTACCGCCTAGCGCCCCAAGAGACCCAGTACTTC. The chain joins TRBV6-5 to TRBJ2-5, with D tentatively TRBD2 (6 bases). The CDR3 has 15 residues. V lost 2 bases and J 1 base, leaving 11 bases between the germline ends. Germline V CDR1 and CDR2: MNHEY, SVGAGI.

This clonotype occurred many times. The V call is TRBV12-3 or TRBV12-4, the J call TRBJ2-7, with a tentative D call TRBD1 (6 bases). Trimming shortened V by 0 bases and J by 2 bases, and 11 bases separated the two germline ends. The CDR3 is 15 amino acids. Written as DNA, the CDR3 is TGTGCCAGCAGTTTAGCATCTACAGGGCCCTACGAGCAGTACTTC. It is translated as CASSLASTGPYEQYF.

This clonotype has a count of ten or more. The rearrangement links TRBV30 to TRBJ2-5, with D possibly matching TRBD2 (6 bases). The V end lost 1 base, the J end lost 4 bases, and 13 bases lay between the germline ends. Germline CDR1 GTSNPN, CDR2 SVGIG (reference sequence). This CDR3 comprises 14 residues. The CDR3 region has the DNA TGTGCCTGGAGTGGGTTTGGGAGGCGAGAGACCCAGTACTTC. Protein product: CAWSGFGRRETQYF.

Concerning this clonotype: A much larger clone differs by one base, so this may be a read error. This rearrangement joins TRBV20-1 to TRBJ2-5; D is perhaps TRBD1 (5 bases). Germline-derived CDR1 and CDR2 are DFQATT and SNEGSKA (reference sequence). The CDR3 has 11 amino acids. CDR3 residues: CSAGHQETQDF. The CDR3 nucleotides are TGCAGTGCTGGACACCAAGAGACCCAGGACTTC.

This clonotype has at least ten counts. The chain joins TRBV6-1 to TRBJ2-2, with D maybe TRBD2 (6 bases). The CDR3 is made up of 14 amino acids. Germline V lookup: CDR1 MNHNS, CDR2 SASEGT. Trimming cost V 8 bases and J 6 bases, with 16 bases left between them. The CDR3: CASRWEVQSGELFF. CDR3 sequence (DNA): TGTGCCAGCCGATGGGAGGTCCAGTCCGGGGAGCTGTTTTTT.

This clonotype was seen repeatedly, ten times or more. V gene TRBV5-6 combines with J gene TRBJ2-6, with D unresolved. Deletions cut 0 bases from V and 1 base from J, with 5 bases between. This CDR3 spans 15 amino acids. CDR1 SGHDT and CDR2 YYEEEE come from the germline V gene. CDR3 protein: CASSLEGSGANVLTF. The DNA for the CDR3 is TGTGCCAGCAGCTTGGAGGGTTCTGGGGCCAACGTCCTGACTTTC.